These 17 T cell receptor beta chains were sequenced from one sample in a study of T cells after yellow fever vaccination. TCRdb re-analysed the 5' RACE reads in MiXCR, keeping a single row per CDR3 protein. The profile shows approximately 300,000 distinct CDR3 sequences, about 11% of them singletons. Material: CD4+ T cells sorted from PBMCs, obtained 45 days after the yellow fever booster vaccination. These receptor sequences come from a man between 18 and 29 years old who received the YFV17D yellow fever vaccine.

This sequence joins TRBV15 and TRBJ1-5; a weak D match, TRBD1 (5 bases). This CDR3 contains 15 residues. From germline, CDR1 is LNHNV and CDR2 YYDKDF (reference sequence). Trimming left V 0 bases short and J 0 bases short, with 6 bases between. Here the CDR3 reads CATSRDGGSNQPQHF. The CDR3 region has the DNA TGTGCCACCAGCAGAGACGGGGGTAGCAATCAGCCCCAGCATTTT. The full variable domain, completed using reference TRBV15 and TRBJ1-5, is DAMVIQNPRYQVTQFGKPVTLSCSQTLNHNVMYWYQQKSSQAPKLLFHYYDKDFNNEADTPDNFQSRRPNTSFCFLDIRSPGLGDTAMYLCATSRDGGSNQPQHFGDGTRLSIL.

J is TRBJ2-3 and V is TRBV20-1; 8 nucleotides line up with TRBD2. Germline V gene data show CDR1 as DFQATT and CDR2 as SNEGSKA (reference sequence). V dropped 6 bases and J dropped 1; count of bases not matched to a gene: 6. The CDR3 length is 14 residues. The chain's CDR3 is CSAPRGVGTDTQYF. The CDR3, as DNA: TGCAGTGCACCGCGGGGGGTCGGCACAGATACGCAGTATTTT.

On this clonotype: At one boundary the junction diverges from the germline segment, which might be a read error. CDR3 loop: CASSLSGHGTGELIF. The CDR3 nucleotides are TGTGCCAGCAGCCTCTCGGGACACGGGACCGGGGAGCTGATTTTT. The chain joins TRBV5-4 to TRBJ2-2; the D gene is possibly TRBD1 (6 bases). The CDR3 has 15 residues. Germline loops: CDR1 SGHNT, CDR2 YYREEE (reference sequence). The entire variable domain, with the rest obtained from reference TRBV5-4 and TRBJ2-2, is as follows: ETGVTQSPTHLIKTRGQQVTLRCSSQSGHNTVSWYQQALGQGPQFIFQYYREEENGRGNFPPRFSGLQFPNYSSELNVNALELDDSALYLCASSLSGHGTGELIFGEGSRLTVL.

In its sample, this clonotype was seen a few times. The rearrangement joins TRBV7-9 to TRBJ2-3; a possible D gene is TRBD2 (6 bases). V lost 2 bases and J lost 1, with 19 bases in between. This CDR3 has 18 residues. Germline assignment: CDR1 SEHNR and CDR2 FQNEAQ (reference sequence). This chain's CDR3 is CASSLWGVALSGTDTQYF. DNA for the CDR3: TGTGCCAGCAGCTTATGGGGGGTCGCCCTATCCGGCACAGATACGCAGTATTTT.

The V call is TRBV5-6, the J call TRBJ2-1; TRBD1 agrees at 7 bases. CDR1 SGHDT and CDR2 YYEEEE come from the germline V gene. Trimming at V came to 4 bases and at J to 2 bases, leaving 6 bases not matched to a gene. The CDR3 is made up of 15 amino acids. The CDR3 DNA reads TGTGCCAGCAGCAAAACAGGGGCTCCCTACAATGAGCAGTTCTTC. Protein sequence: CASSKTGAPYNEQFF.

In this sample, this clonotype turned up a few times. In DNA form, the CDR3 reads TGTGCCAGTAGACTGCACTATGGCTACACCTTC. The encoded protein is CASRLHYGYTF. This chain uses TRBV6-2 or TRBV6-3 with TRBJ1-2; D is ambiguous. Germline V gives CDR1 MNHEY, CDR2 SVGEGT. The CDR3 sequence is 11 residues long. With 9 bases removed from V and 3 bases from J, the gap between germline ends came to 8 bases.

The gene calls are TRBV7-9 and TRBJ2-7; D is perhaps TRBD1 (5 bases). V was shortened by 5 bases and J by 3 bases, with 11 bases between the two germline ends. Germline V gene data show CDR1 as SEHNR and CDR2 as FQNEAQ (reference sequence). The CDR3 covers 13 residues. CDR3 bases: TGTGCCAGCAGCCCCCGGCAGGGCTACGAGCAGTACTTC. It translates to CASSPRQGYEQYF.

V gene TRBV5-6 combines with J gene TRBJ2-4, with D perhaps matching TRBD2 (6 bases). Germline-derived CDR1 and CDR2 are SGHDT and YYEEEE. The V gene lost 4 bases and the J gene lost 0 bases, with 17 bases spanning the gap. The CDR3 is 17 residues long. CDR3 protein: CASSVSDRLVAKNIQYF. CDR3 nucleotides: TGTGCCAGCAGCGTTAGCGACAGACTAGTAGCCAAAAACATTCAGTACTTC.

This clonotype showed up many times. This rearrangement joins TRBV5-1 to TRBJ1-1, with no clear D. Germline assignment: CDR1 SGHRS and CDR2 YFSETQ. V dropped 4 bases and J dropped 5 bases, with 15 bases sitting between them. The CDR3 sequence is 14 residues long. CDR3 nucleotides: TGCGCCAGCAGCGAAACTCGAGGGAGGACTGAAGCTTTCTTT. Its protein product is CASSETRGRTEAFF.

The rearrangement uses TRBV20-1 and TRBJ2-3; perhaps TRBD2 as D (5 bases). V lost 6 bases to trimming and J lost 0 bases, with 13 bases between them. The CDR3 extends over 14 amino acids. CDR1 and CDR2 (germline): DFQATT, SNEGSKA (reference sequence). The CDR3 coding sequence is TGCAGTGCAAGGACTGTTTTTAGCACAGATACGCAGTATTTT. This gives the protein CSARTVFSTDTQYF.

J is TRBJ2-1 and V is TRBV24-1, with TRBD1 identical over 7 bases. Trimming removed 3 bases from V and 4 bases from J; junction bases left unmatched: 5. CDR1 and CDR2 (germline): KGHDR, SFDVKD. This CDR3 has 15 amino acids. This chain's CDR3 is CATSDPRDRYNEQFF. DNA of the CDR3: TGTGCCACCAGTGATCCCCGGGACAGATACAATGAGCAGTTCTTC.

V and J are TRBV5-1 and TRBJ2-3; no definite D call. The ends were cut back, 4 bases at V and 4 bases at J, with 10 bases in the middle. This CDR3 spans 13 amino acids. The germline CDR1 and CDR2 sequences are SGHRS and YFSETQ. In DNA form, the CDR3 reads TGCGCCAGCAGCGACTCGGACGCAGATACGCAGTATTTT. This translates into CASSDSDADTQYF.

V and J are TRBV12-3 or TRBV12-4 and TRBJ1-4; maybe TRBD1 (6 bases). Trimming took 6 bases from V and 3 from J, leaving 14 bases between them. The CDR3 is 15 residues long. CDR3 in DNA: TGTGCCAGCAGCGCGACGGGGGCGGCTAATGAAAAACTGTTTTTT. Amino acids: CASSATGAANEKLFF.

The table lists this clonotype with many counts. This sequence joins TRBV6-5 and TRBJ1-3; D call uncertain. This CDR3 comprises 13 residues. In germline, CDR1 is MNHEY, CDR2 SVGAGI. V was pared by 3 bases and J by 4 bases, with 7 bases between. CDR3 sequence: CASSYNPGNTIYF. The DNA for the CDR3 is TGTGCCAGCAGTTATAACCCAGGAAACACCATATATTTT.

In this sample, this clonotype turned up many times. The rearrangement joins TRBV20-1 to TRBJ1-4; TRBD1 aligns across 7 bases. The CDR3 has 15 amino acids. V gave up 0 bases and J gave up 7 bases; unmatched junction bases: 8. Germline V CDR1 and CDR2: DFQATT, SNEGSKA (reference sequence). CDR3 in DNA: TGCAGTGCTAGAGATCAGGGGCAGGGGGGTGAAAAACTGTTTTTT. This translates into CSARDQGQGGEKLFF.

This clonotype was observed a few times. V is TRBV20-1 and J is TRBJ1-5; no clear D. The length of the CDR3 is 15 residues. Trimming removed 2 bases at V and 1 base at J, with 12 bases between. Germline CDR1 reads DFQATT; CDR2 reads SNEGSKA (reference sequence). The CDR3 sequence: CSARTSWGSNQPQHF. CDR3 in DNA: TGCAGTGCTAGAACTTCGTGGGGAAGCAATCAGCCCCAGCATTTT.

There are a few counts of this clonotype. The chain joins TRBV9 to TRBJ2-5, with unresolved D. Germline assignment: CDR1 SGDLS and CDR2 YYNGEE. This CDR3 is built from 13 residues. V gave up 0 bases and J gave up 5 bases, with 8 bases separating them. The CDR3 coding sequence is TGTGCCAGCAGCGTAGGATCCGGGGAGACCCAGTACTTC. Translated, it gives CASSVGSGETQYF.